The TCR beta chain described here comes from a study of blood T cell repertoires in COVID-19. The repertoire was sequenced with immunoSEQ multiplex PCR; TCRdb's copy has only in-frame clones and lacks some. Of around 180,000 clones listed, more than 75% are singletons. J was trimmed by 8 bases and V by 7 bases; bases with no gene match: 9. The CDR3 runs to 14 residues. From germline, CDR1 is SQVTM and CDR2 ANQGSEA. This chain joins TRBV29-1 and TRBJ2-3, with TRBD2 identical over 13 bases. This TCR was recovered from a human donor in a cohort sampled during active COVID-19. Sequenced sample: peripheral blood. The CDR3 protein is CSASGTSGVGTQYF. DNA of the CDR3: TGCAGCGCCTCCGGGACTAGCGGGGTGGGTACGCAGTATTTT.